This T cell receptor beta chain comes out of a study of spatial heterogeneity in lung cancer. About the study: Alpha-chain sequences were consistently detected less often than beta-chain sequences.

The time point is: blood at routine non-recurrence follow-up after resection. Whole RNA from tumor, nontumor lung or frozen PBMC was sequenced unsorted. Each TCR cDNA molecule bore a unique molecular identifier. TCRdb independently ran MiXCR on the 5' RACE reads; one entry per CDR3 protein. The sample comprises roughly 120,000 distinct CDR3 sequences, 12% of which are singletons, and 15% to 20% rests with the top ten. The clonotype originates from a male donor with early-stage non-small cell lung cancer. The source was PBMCs, collected at follow-up.

CDR3 DNA: TGTGCCAGCGGAAGACAGGGCCTCCAAGAGACCCAGTACTTC. Translating gives CASGRQGLQETQYF. The rearrangement uses TRBV5-5 and TRBJ2-5; TRBD1 agrees at 7 bases. V dropped 7 bases and J dropped 1; count of bases not matched to a gene: 7. The CDR3 covers 14 residues. Germline V lookup: CDR1 SGHKS, CDR2 YYEKEE (reference sequence).